Sequencing of this T cell receptor beta chain was carried out in a study of cytomegalovirus exposure and HLA in healthy donors. Study-level findings and limits: V- and J-gene trimming of TCR beta was linked (in a later analysis) to a missense DCLRE1C variant. Near-uniform donor sequencing depth was presumed by presence/absence analyses. It was confirmed in vitro that a few of the CMV-associated chains were specific for CMV antigens. The study labeled 180 or so TCR beta chains cytomegalovirus-associated.

Turning to this clone: The antigen remains undetermined.

The PCR contained 60 Vbeta and 13 Jbeta primers. Using immunoSEQ multiplex PCR, the repertoire was profiled, and TCRdb retains in-frame clones only, with some absent. Seen here are around 150,000 clones, around 77% observed once, and the top ten hold 1.4%. The length of the CDR3 is 15 residues. Between the trimmed V and J ends, which lost 1 base and 3 bases, there was a span of 12 bases. CDR1 and CDR2 from the germline V gene are SEHNR and FQNEAQ (reference sequence). The receptor was isolated from a woman aged 30 to 39 in good health and CMV-seronegative. The chain combines TRBV7-9 with TRBJ1-2; TRBD1 might be the D (5 bases). Input material: PBMCs. CDR3 sequence reads: CASSLGRQIHYGYTF. The CDR3 DNA reads TGTGCCAGCAGCTTAGGTCGACAGATACACTATGGCTACACCTTC.